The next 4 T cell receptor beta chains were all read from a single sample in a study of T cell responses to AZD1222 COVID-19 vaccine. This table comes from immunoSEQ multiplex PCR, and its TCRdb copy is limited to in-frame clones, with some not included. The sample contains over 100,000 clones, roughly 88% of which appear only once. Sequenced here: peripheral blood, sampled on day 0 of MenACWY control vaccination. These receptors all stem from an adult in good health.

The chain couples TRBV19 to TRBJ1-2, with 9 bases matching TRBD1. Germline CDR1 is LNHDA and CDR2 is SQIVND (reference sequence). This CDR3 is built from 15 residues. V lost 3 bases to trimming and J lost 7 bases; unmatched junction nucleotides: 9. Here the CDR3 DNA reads TGTGCCAGTAGTATGGACAGGGGTAGGCGCGGTGGCTACACCTTC. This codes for CASSMDRGRRGGYTF.

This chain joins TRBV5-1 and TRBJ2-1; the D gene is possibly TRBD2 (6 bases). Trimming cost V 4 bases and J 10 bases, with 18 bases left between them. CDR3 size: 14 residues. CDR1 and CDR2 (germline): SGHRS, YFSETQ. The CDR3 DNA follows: TGCGCCAGCAGCCCCTGGGACTTCTACTCGGAGCAGTTCTTC. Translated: CASSPWDFYSEQFF.

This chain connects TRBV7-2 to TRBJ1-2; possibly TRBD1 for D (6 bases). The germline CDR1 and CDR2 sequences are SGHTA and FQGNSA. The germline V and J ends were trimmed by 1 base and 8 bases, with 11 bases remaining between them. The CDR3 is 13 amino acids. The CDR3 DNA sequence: TGTGCCAGCAGCTTAGACAGGGTCTACGGCTACACCTTC. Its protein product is CASSLDRVYGYTF.

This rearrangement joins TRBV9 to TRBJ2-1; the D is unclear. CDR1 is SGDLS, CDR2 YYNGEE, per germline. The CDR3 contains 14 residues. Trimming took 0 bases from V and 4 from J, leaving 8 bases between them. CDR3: CASSVGSDYNEQFF. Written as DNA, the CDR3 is TGTGCCAGCAGCGTAGGTTCGGATTACAATGAGCAGTTCTTC.